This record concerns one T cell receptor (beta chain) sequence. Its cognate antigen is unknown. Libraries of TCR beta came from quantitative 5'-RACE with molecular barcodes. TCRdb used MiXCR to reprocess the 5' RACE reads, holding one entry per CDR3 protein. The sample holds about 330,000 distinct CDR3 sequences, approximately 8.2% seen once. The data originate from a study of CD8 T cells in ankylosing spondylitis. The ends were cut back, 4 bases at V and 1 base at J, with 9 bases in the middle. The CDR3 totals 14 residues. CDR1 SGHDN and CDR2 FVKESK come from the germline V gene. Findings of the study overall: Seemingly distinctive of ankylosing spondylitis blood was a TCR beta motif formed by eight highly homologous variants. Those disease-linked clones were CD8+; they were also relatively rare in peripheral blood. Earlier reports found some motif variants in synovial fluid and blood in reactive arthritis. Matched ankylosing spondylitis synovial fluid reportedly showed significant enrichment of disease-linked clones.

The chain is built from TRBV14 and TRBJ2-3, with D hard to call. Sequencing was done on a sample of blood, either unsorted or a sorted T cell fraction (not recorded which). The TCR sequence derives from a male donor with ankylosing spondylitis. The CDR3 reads CASSRKWRTDTQYF. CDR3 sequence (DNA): TGTGCCAGCAGCCGGAAATGGCGCACAGATACGCAGTATTTT. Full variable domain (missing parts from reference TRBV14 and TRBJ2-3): EAGVTQFPSHSVIEKGQTVTLRCDPISGHDNLYWYRRVMGKEIKFLLHFVKESKQDESGMPNNRFLAERTGGTYSTLKVQPAELEDSGVYFCASSRKWRTDTQYFGPGTRLTVL.